This T cell receptor beta chain is drawn from a study of blood T cell repertoires in COVID-19 (dated by TCRdb to 2018 to 2020). About the full investigation: Samples covering the acute and convalescent phases of COVID-19 were provided by collaborators in the United States, Italy and Spain. Subjects who had been exposed to COVID-19, were actively infected with it, or had recovered from it provided the deeply sampled blood TCRbeta repertoires that made up the dataset. Where HLA class I and class II types were available, the types were taken from metadata supplied by the sample provider, not from assay-based typing. The material from the prospective study consisted of cDNA or gDNA derived from T cells, B-cell-depleted T cells, or PBMCs. A de-identified subject ID, COVID-19 status, age in years and sex were almost always included in the sample metadata. The samples were drawn from the first 160 participants of the ongoing ImmuneRACE study and from 1,254 subjects provided by 6 global collaborators. The repertoires were released in a freely available public database meant as a resource for research on the immune response to SARS-CoV-2.

Whole blood was collected in K2EDTA tubes by collaborating institutions according to the institutions' own protocols. Collaborator samples were shipped for TCRbeta analysis as frozen whole blood, isolated PBMCs, or DNA extracted from either sample type. Study-level results and caveats: How much clinical and demographic metadata was included differed by source and by participant, and the metadata was provided uncurated.

V is trimmed back by 4 bases and J by 5 bases, and the junction contains 11 bases that no gene match accounts for. The CDR3 contains 16 residues, cysteine and phenylalanine counted. The only DNA kept is the CDR3, 48 bases in frame from the first base. CDR1 and CDR2, per the germline V gene, are SGHAT and FQNNGV. On this clone itself: The antigen it binds to is not known. No clone much larger than this one lies a single base away; base qualities are absent.

The immunoSEQ Assay, a bias-controlled multiplex PCR, was used to amplify TCRbeta CDR3 regions from genomic DNA. The published analysis was carried out like this. Nucleated cell counts per sample were estimated from amplification of reference gene primers within the assay. To quantify the absolute abundance of each unique TCRbeta CDR3 rearrangement, sequence reads were collapsed and filtered. For each sample, productive Simpson clonality was calculated as the square root of Simpson's diversity index across productive rearrangements. TCRdb mirrors the immuneACCESS table, restricted to in-frame sequences. Some clones are absent from its copies; in checked studies, under half trace to an unresolved V gene, and the reason for the others is unknown. V and J calls and clone size are those listed in that table; D and trimming were worked out from the DNA. Counted in this sample were over 60,000 clones; around 86% of them appeared once. The top ten constitute around 1.2% of the sample.

The sequence was collected from a middle-aged man with acute or convalescent COVID-19. The chain is made from TRBV11-2 and TRBJ2-5, with TRBD2 matching 9 junction bases. Material for sequencing was peripheral blood. For the CDR3, the sequence is CASSSPLAGSLETQYF. The DNA reads TGTGCCAGCAGCTCCCCCCTAGCGGGGTCTCTGGAGACCCAGTACTTC.